A selection of T cell receptor beta chains follows, all from one sample in a study of shared T cell receptors in the human thymus. Only in-frame clones appear in the TCRdb table, and some are missing; sequencing was by immunoSEQ multiplex PCR. The data show some 400,000 clones, 95% seen once. Sequencing was carried out using thymocytes. The receptors stem from a human donor. Both conserved end residues are part of each CDR3. D genes are given only for firm matches. Size tells how often a clone was seen (once, few, many) or the class of an expanded clone, and some rows leave it out.

D gene	clone size	V gene	J gene	CDR3 protein	CDR3 DNA
TRBD2	-	TRBV29-1	TRBJ2-5	CSVVTSGPQETQYF	TGCAGCGTCGTCACTAGCGGGCCCCAAGAGACCCAGTACTTC
-	-	TRBV7-9	TRBJ2-7	CASSLKGREDEQYF	TGTGCCAGCAGCTTGAAGGGTCGCGAGGACGAGCAGTACTTC
-	-	TRBV11-2	TRBJ1-3	CATRGRSGNTIYF	TGTGCCACGCGAGGGCGTTCGGGAAACACCATATATTTT
-	-	TRBV12-5	TRBJ2-5	CASGLVRSGRAETQYF	TGTGCTAGTGGTTTGGTACGCTCGGGCAGGGCAGAGACCCAGTACTTC
-	-	TRBV20-1	TRBJ1-2	CSGFRTYGYTF	TGCAGTGGGTTTCGTACTTATGGCTACACCTTC
-	-	TRBV19	TRBJ2-7	CASSQGPRSYEQYF	TGTGCCAGTAGCCAGGGACCCCGTTCCTACGAGCAGTACTTC
TRBD2	-	TRBV4-1	TRBJ2-2	CASSHPEGQGLAGGSYTGELFF	TGCGCCAGCAGCCACCCCGAGGGACAGGGACTAGCGGGAGGTTCCTACACCGGGGAGCTGTTTTTT
-	-	TRBV27	TRBJ1-4	CASSLNIWEKLFF	TGTGCCAGCAGTTTAAATATCTGGGAGAAACTGTTTTTT
-	-	TRBV15	TRBJ2-7	CATSRVGYEQYF	TGTGCCACCAGCAGAGTTGGCTACGAGCAGTACTTC
TRBD1	-	TRBV30	TRBJ1-5	CAWSFTGGQGGEAQHF	TGTGCCTGGAGTTTTACCGGGGGACAGGGTGGGGAGGCCCAGCATTTT
-	-	TRBV19	TRBJ2-3	CASSLRAGSSTDTQYF	TGTGCCAGTAGTCTCCGAGCAGGGTCTAGCACAGATACGCAGTATTTT
-	-	TRBV27	TRBJ2-5	CASSLDGQETQYF	TGTGCCAGCAGTTTGGACGGTCAAGAGACCCAGTACTTC
-	-	TRBV5-1	TRBJ2-1	CASSLDGSSYNEQFF	TGCGCCAGCAGCTTGGACGGGTCCTCCTACAATGAGCAGTTCTTC
-	-	TRBV28	TRBJ1-3	CASRPSIPKGNTIYF	TGTGCCAGCAGACCCAGCATCCCGAAGGGAAACACCATATATTTT
-	-	TRBV7-2	TRBJ2-7	CASSLGTLRSYEQYF	TGTGCCAGCAGCTTAGGGACACTACGCTCCTACGAGCAGTACTTC
-	-	TRBV30	TRBJ2-1	CAWRPHDYRPLSPSYNEQFF	TGTGCCTGGAGGCCCCACGACTACCGACCTCTATCCCCATCCTACAATGAGCAGTTCTTC
-	-	TRBV5-8	TRBJ2-2	CASSRTGDYTGELFF	TGTGCCAGCAGTCGAACAGGGGACTACACCGGGGAGCTGTTTTTT
-	-	TRBV28	TRBJ2-7	CASRPEKQHYEQYF	TGTGCCAGCAGACCCGAGAAACAGCACTACGAGCAGTATTTC
-	-	TRBV28	TRBJ2-7	CASSFNLPDGYEQYF	TGTGCCAGCAGTTTTAATCTCCCGGACGGCTACGAGCAGTACTTC
TRBD2	-	TRBV13	TRBJ2-3	CASRRTSTYRTDTQYF	TGTGCCAGCAGGCGGACTAGCACCTACCGCACAGATACGCAGTATTTT
-	once	TRBV19	TRBJ2-6	CASTRRARSASGANVLTF	TGTGCCAGTACCCGAAGGGCCAGATCCGCCTCTGGGGCCAACGTCCTGACTTTC
-	-	TRBV2	TRBJ2-7	CASSDGGYF	TGTGCCAGCAGTGATGGGGGGTACTTC
-	-	TRBV7-2	TRBJ1-1	CASSSKGGNAEAFF	TGTGCCAGCAGCTCAAAGGGGGGAAACGCTGAAGCTTTCTTT
TRBD2	once	TRBV4-1	TRBJ2-4	CASSQEGGVPKNIQYF	TGCGCCAGCAGCCAAGAGGGAGGGGTCCCCAAAAACATTCAGTACTTC
-	-	TRBV19	TRBJ1-4	CASSILERAGTGPEKLFF	TGTGCCAGTAGTATATTGGAGCGAGCGGGGACGGGCCCGGAAAAACTGTTTTTT
-	-	TRBV27	TRBJ2-1	CASSVRCGGESSYNEQFF	TGTGCCAGCAGTGTCCGCTGTGGAGGGGAGAGCTCCTACAATGAGCAGTTCTTC
TRBD2	-	TRBV7-9	TRBJ2-2	CASSLLAGGNTGELFF	TGTGCCAGCAGCTTACTAGCGGGAGGGAACACCGGGGAGCTGTTTTTT
-	once	TRBV6-5	TRBJ1-1	CATVGSNTEAFF	TGTGCCACCGTAGGTTCCAACACTGAAGCTTTCTTT
-	-	TRBV28	TRBJ2-7	CASSSHCGPSVREAPGEQYF	TGTGCCAGCAGTTCACATTGTGGGCCCTCCGTGAGGGAGGCCCCGGGGGAGCAGTACTTC
-	-	TRBV28	TRBJ2-1	CASTTPMGKRRFAQFF	TGTGCCAGCACCACCCCCATGGGCAAGCGGCGTTTTGCGCAGTTCTTC
TRBD1	once	TRBV19	TRBJ2-7	CASSIGQGKTYEQYF	TGTGCCAGTAGTATAGGACAGGGCAAGACCTACGAGCAGTACTTC
-	-	TRBV15	TRBJ2-1	CATSGPGPAGDYNEQFF	TGTGCCACCAGCGGCCCTGGACCAGCGGGCGACTACAATGAGCAGTTCTTC
-	-	TRBV7-6	TRBJ2-3	CASSAPASTDTQYF	TGTGCCAGCAGCGCACCAGCTAGCACAGATACGCAGTATTTT
-	-	TRBV2	TRBJ1-5	CASSEWYSRFSNQPQHF	TGTGCCAGCAGTGAATGGTACAGCCGCTTTAGCAATCAGCCCCAGCATTTT
-	-	TRBV27	TRBJ1-5	CASSRTGASNQPQHF	TGTGCCAGCAGTCGAACAGGAGCGAGCAATCAGCCCCAGCATTTT
-	-	TRBV7-2	TRBJ2-3	CASSLVGGLSTDTQYF	TGTGCCAGCAGCTTAGTGGGGGGACTTAGCACAGATACGCAGTATTTT
-	-	TRBV27	TRBJ2-6	CASSTSGANVLTF	TGTGCCAGCAGTACCTCTGGGGCCAACGTCCTGACTTTC